This T cell receptor beta chain originates from a study of blood T cell repertoires in COVID-19. Germline values: CDR1 MDHEN, CDR2 SYDVKM. V shed 5 bases and J shed 0 bases, with 16 bases lying between them. The CDR3 is made up of 16 amino acids. Methods used by the authors: Amplification of reference gene primers was used by the study to estimate nucleated cell counts. TCRdb's table, derived via immunoSEQ multiplex PCR, lists solely in-frame clones and lacks some. The V and J calls and clone size are taken from that table; D and trimming were inferred from the DNA. The sample includes over 200,000 clones, approximately 90% seen only once; the top ten take 10% to 14%.

Sequencing was carried out using PBMCs or T cells enriched from blood (not recorded which). The chain couples TRBV28 to TRBJ1-2; D gene unclear. This clonotype originated in a man aged 25 to 40 who had recovered from COVID-19. DNA of the CDR3: TGTGCCAGCAGTCCCCCGGGGAGTCTCGCTAACTATGGCTACACCTTC. Translated: CASSPPGSLANYGYTF.